This entry describes one TCR beta chain. These data come from a study of early T cells in non-severe SARS-CoV-2 infection. The CDR3 sequence is 14 residues long. The V gene's germline CDR1 is MNHNY and CDR2 SVGAGI (reference sequence). V gave up 7 bases and J gave up 5 bases, with 15 bases separating them. TCRdb recomputed calls from the 5' RACE reads with MiXCR, one row per CDR3 protein. The top ten hold about 2.3% of the sample, which has about 94,000 distinct CDR3 sequences, roughly an eighth seen once. The chain combines TRBV6-6 with TRBJ1-5, with D perhaps TRBD1 (6 bases). Sequenced input: whole blood. The clonotype comes from an adult who was a healthcare worker with PCR-confirmed SARS-CoV-2 infection or an uninfected control (not recorded which). The CDR3 spells CASNLVQGDQPQHF. The CDR3 DNA reads as TGTGCCAGCAACCTAGTACAGGGCGATCAGCCCCAGCATTTT.